This T cell receptor (beta chain) was obtained from a study of shared clonotypes between healthy human individuals. Turning to the study itself: Sampling drew on donors who were a couple of women and a few men aged 18 to 49.

Germline V gene data show CDR1 as MDHEN and CDR2 as SYDVKM. The CDR3 spans 15 residues. V lost 2 bases to trimming and J lost 2 bases; unmatched junction nucleotides: 3. With regard to this clone: Its antigen is currently unknown.

The data were produced by immunoSEQ multiplex PCR, yet TCRdb's version contains in-frame clones alone and is incomplete. Of approximately 2.4 million clones detected, approximately 96% appear once; the ten largest clones hold around 0.13%. Study-level points and caveats: In contrast to clonotypes shared by all four donors, non-shared clonotypes had lower generation probabilities.

The receptor was isolated from a man younger than 30 in good health. Material: naive CD4+ T cells sorted from blood. Indicated subset: CD45RA+ positively selected. This chain uses TRBV28 with TRBJ2-5; TRBD2 matches at 9 bases. The CDR3, as DNA: TGTGCCAGCAGTTTAAGGCGGGGGGGACAAGAGACCCAGTACTTC. Protein: CASSLRRGGQETQYF.